This TCR beta chain came from a study of blood T cell repertoires in COVID-19. The wider study: The analysed material was cDNA or gDNA that came from T cells, B-cell-depleted T cells, or PBMCs.

Per the original data handling: Amplification of reference gene primers provided the estimated nucleated cell counts. This table comes from immunoSEQ multiplex PCR, and its TCRdb copy is limited to in-frame clones, with some not included. The D gene and trimming were derived from the DNA, and the V and J assignments and clone size from that table. Of 200,000 to 250,000 clones in the sample, around 87% were seen once. The germline gives CDR1 DFQATT, CDR2 SNEGSKA (reference sequence). Trimming at V came to 3 bases and at J to 7 bases, leaving 13 bases not matched to a gene. This CDR3 has 16 residues. The clonotype was recovered from a woman aged 45-65 years with COVID-19, enrolled during active disease. This sequence joins TRBV20-1 and TRBJ2-1; 9 nucleotides line up with TRBD1. Sequenced input: peripheral blood. The chain's CDR3 is CSASSFGQGHTNEQFF. In DNA, the CDR3 is TGCAGTGCTAGTAGTTTCGGACAGGGGCATACAAATGAGCAGTTCTTC.